Listed here are 26 T cell receptor beta chains from one sample, sequenced in a study of molecular identifiers for immune sequencing clone quantification. MiXCR, run by TCRdb on the PCR reads, gives a single entry per CDR3 protein. The sample holds approximately 500,000 distinct CDR3 sequences, roughly 24% seen once. The sequenced sample consisted of naive CD8+ T cells from blood, with Jurkat cell RNA spiked in. As for subset: FACS-sorted CD8+CD4-CCR7+CD45RA+ naive T cells. The receptors originated from a human donor in good health. Some libraries in this study had Jurkat cell RNA spiked in.

There are many counts of this clonotype. This chain connects TRBV27 to TRBJ2-7; TRBD1 aligns across 8 bases. The germline gives CDR1 MNHEY, CDR2 SMNVEV (reference sequence). Trimming at V came to 4 bases and at J to 5 bases, leaving 7 bases not matched to a gene. The CDR3 is made up of 14 amino acids. CDR3 in amino acids: CASSSRDRGDEQYF. The CDR3 bases are TGTGCCAGCAGTTCCAGAGACAGGGGCGACGAGCAGTACTTC.

Details on this clonotype: One junction end disagrees with the germline gene, perhaps due to a read error. This chain connects TRBV11-2 to TRBJ2-3; D may be TRBD2 (5 bases). The germline V gene has CDR1 SGHAT and CDR2 FQNNGV. This CDR3 comprises 14 residues. The CDR3 sequence is CACSPYGGTDTQYF. CDR3 coding DNA: TGTGCCTGCAGCCCCTACGGGGGCACAGATACGCAGTATTTT.

The rearrangement links TRBV7-9 to TRBJ2-7; 12 bases are a match to TRBD2. The germline V gene encodes CDR1 SEHNR and CDR2 FQNEAQ (reference sequence). Trimming took 5 bases from V and 4 from J; bases not matched to a gene: 6. CDR3 size: 15 residues. Here the CDR3 reads CASSQQTSGSYEQYF. The CDR3 DNA sequence: TGTGCCAGCAGCCAACAGACTAGCGGGAGTTACGAGCAGTACTTC.

Note on this clonotype: A much larger clone differs from this one at a single base, so this may be a read error. V is TRBV12-3 or TRBV12-4 and J is TRBJ2-1; a possible D gene is TRBD1 (6 bases). Trimming cost V 5 bases and J 8 bases, with 19 bases left between them. There are 15 residues in the CDR3. This chain's CDR3 is CASSIVRGLMDEQFF. Here the CDR3 DNA reads TGTGCCAGCAGTATCGTCAGGGGATTAATGGATGAGCAGTTCTTC.

This clonotype was seen ten or more times. The chain employs TRBV6-2 or TRBV6-3 and TRBJ1-4, with 10 bases lining up with TRBD1. The CDR3 has 15 amino acids. The germline V gene has CDR1 MNHEY and CDR2 SVGEGT. V lost 5 bases, J lost 5 bases, and 5 bases stayed unmatched. CDR3 loop: CASSAGQGPNEKLFF. The CDR3, as DNA: TGTGCCAGCAGTGCGGGACAGGGGCCGAATGAAAAACTGTTTTTT.

For this clonotype: The conserved final phenylalanine or tryptophan is absent from the CDR3, which likely points to a read error. The genes are TRBV27 and TRBJ2-7, with D tentatively TRBD1 (5 bases). This CDR3 contains 14 residues. Germline V gene lookup returns CDR1 MNHEY and CDR2 SMNVEV (reference sequence). Deletions cut 2 bases from V and 5 bases from J, with 13 bases between. CDR3: CASSLGAGADEQYL. The DNA of the CDR3 is TGTGCCAGCAGTTTAGGCGCTGGGGCGGACGAGCAGTACCTC.

A remark on this clonotype: This sequence may be a read error, since a much larger clone differs from it by one base. Written as DNA, the CDR3 is TGTGCCAGCAGCGGCAGGACTAGCGGGAGTACAGATACGCAGTATTTT. Its translation: CASSGRTSGSTDTQYF. The gene calls are TRBV7-9 and TRBJ2-3; TRBD2 matches 13 bases. Germline values: CDR1 SEHNR, CDR2 FQNEAQ (reference sequence). The V and J ends lost 5 bases and 3 bases, in that order; junction bases with no gene match: 5. The CDR3 has 16 amino acids.

Regarding this clonotype: One end of the junction varies from germline; a read error may be responsible. V gene TRBV20-1 combines with J gene TRBJ2-3; D unclear. From germline, CDR1 is DFQATT and CDR2 SNEGSKA (reference sequence). The CDR3 covers 16 residues. CDR3 coding DNA: TGCGGTGCCCAGGATCAGGTGGCGCATTTCACAGATACGCAGTATTTT. This encodes CGAQDQVAHFTDTQYF.

The sample holds many counts of this clonotype. The chain carries TRBV2 and TRBJ1-5; weak D call: TRBD1 (5 bases). Per germline, CDR1 SNHLY and CDR2 FYNNEI. CDR3 length equals 13 residues. With 7 bases removed from V and 7 bases from J, the gap between germline ends came to 14 bases. CDR3 sequence (DNA): TGTGCCAGCAAGGGAGGGGCCGGCCAGCCCCAGCATTTT. It specifies CASKGGAGQPQHF.

Points on this clonotype: This clone may be a read error of a much larger clone one base away. The CDR3 loop is CASRSYQERSQPQHF. The DNA of the CDR3 is TGTGCCAGCAGGAGTTATCAGGAGCGCAGTCAGCCCCAGCATTTT. The chain carries TRBV28 and TRBJ1-5, with D unresolved. The germline V gene has CDR1 MDHEN and CDR2 SYDVKM. Trimming cost V 6 bases and J 6 bases, with 18 bases left between them. This CDR3 is 15 amino acids long.

This clonotype has ten or more counts. The CDR3 protein is CASSEGQGLSTDTQYF. The CDR3 coding sequence is TGTGCCAGCAGTGAAGGACAGGGTTTATCCACAGATACGCAGTATTTT. The chain recombines TRBV25-1 with TRBJ2-3, with TRBD1 identical over 8 bases. Germline-derived CDR1 and CDR2 are MGHDK and SYGVNS. The CDR3 is made up of 16 amino acids. Unmatched junction bases numbered 6, after V lost 2 bases and J lost 2 bases.

This chain joins TRBV7-9 and TRBJ2-7; tentative D call: TRBD1 (6 bases). The CDR3 consists of 15 residues. The V end was cut by 1 base, the J end by 3 bases, with 13 bases between. Germline values: CDR1 SEHNR, CDR2 FQNEAQ (reference sequence). CDR3 sequence: CASSLVGAGVYEQYF. In nucleotides, the CDR3 is TGTGCCAGCAGCTTAGTTGGGGCAGGGGTCTACGAGCAGTACTTC. Full variable domain (missing parts from reference TRBV7-9 and TRBJ2-7): DTGVSQNPRHKITKRGQNVTFRCDPISEHNRLYWYRQTLGQGPEFLTYFQNEAQLEKSRLLSDRFSAERPKGSFSTLEIQRTEQGDSAMYLCASSLVGAGVYEQYFGPGTRLTVT.

V gene TRBV12-5 combines with J gene TRBJ1-2; 9 bases agree with TRBD1. CDR3 size: 16 residues. Unmatched junction bases numbered 11, after V lost 1 base and J lost 8 bases. The germline gives CDR1 LGHNT, CDR2 FRNRAP. CDR3 nucleotide sequence: TGTGCTAGTGGTTTGGCACCCCGGGACAGGGAAGGCGGCTACACCTTC. Its protein product is CASGLAPRDREGGYTF.

This clonotype appeared a few times. V gene TRBV19 combines with J gene TRBJ2-2, with D hard to call. The V end lost 3 bases, the J end lost 5 bases, and 7 bases lay between the germline ends. Germline V gene sequence: CDR1 LNHDA, CDR2 SQIVND (reference sequence). The CDR3 extends over 13 amino acids. The CDR3 region is CASSILATGELFF. The CDR3 coding sequence is TGTGCCAGTAGTATTTTAGCAACCGGGGAGCTGTTTTTT.

The rearrangement joins TRBV12-3 or TRBV12-4 to TRBJ2-7, with unresolved D. V lost 6 bases to trimming and J lost 7 bases, with 13 bases between them. This CDR3 comprises 12 residues. CDR3 DNA: TGTGCCAGCAGCTGGGGAATTACGGAGCAGTACTTC. Protein product: CASSWGITEQYF.

This clonotype was found many times. Here the CDR3 DNA reads TGTGCCAGTAGTATAGGCGGACTAGCGGGCACAGATACGCAGTATTTT. This gives the protein CASSIGGLAGTDTQYF. The chain links TRBV19 to TRBJ2-3; TRBD2 agrees at 10 bases. The length of the CDR3 is 16 residues. Germline trimming cut 1 base from V and 1 base from J; bases unmatched to any gene: 2. Germline V gene data show CDR1 as LNHDA and CDR2 as SQIVND (reference sequence).

The chain is built from TRBV4-2 and TRBJ2-3, with TRBD2 identical over 9 bases. The CDR3 loop spans 16 amino acids. Losses at the gene ends were 1 base for V and 3 bases for J; bases not matched to a gene: 5. The germline gives CDR1 LGHNA, CDR2 YNFKEQ. The CDR3 is CASSQVAGGMTDTQYF. The CDR3 DNA reads TGTGCCAGCAGCCAAGTTGCGGGGGGGATGACAGATACGCAGTATTTT.

The CDR3 here is CASSLRGPASTGELFF. The CDR3, as DNA: TGTGCCAGCAGTTTAAGGGGACCCGCCAGCACCGGGGAGCTGTTTTTT. The chain is built from TRBV27 and TRBJ2-2, with D perhaps TRBD1 or TRBD2 (5 bases each). V lost 2 bases and J lost 4, with 14 bases in between. Germline V gene data show CDR1 as MNHEY and CDR2 as SMNVEV (reference sequence). CDR3 length: 16 residues.

The chain joins TRBV27 to TRBJ1-1; D unresolved. The germline V gene encodes CDR1 MNHEY and CDR2 SMNVEV (reference sequence). The CDR3 runs to 13 residues. Trimming removed 4 bases at V and 2 bases at J, with 8 bases between. The CDR3 loop reads CASSSMGNTEAFF. In nucleotides, the CDR3 is TGTGCCAGCAGTTCCATGGGAAACACTGAAGCTTTCTTT.

V is TRBV7-2 and J is TRBJ1-6; 7 bases line up with TRBD1. This CDR3 region has 17 residues. CDR1 is SGHTA, CDR2 FQGNSA, per germline. J lost 0 bases, V lost 1 base, and 3 bases had no gene match. CDR3 sequence reads: CASSLEGGFSYNSPLHF. The DNA of the CDR3 is TGTGCCAGCAGCTTAGAAGGGGGCTTCTCCTATAATTCACCCCTCCACTTT. Using reference TRBV7-2 and TRBJ1-6 for the parts outside the CDR3, the full variable domain is GAGVSQSPSNKVTEKGKDVELRCDPISGHTALYWYRQSLGQGLEFLIYFQGNSAPDKSGLPSDRFSAERTGGSVSTLTIQRTQQEDSAVYLCASSLEGGFSYNSPLHFGNGTRLTVT.

The table lists this clonotype with a few counts. The rearrangement uses TRBV5-1 and TRBJ2-7, with 12 nucleotides matching TRBD1. The CDR3 contains 17 residues. CDR1 and CDR2 from the germline V gene are SGHRS and YFSETQ. J lost 0 bases, V lost 4 bases, and 8 bases had no gene match. The CDR3 reads CASSPGTGGPSSYEQYF. The CDR3 nucleotides are TGCGCCAGCAGCCCCGGGACAGGGGGCCCGAGCTCCTACGAGCAGTACTTC.

Concerning this clonotype: A read error may be the cause here, since a much bigger clone is one base away. The V gene is TRBV20-1, the J gene TRBJ2-3, with unresolved D. This CDR3 has 13 residues. CDR1 is DFQATT and CDR2 is SNEGSKA in the germline V gene (reference sequence). This chain's CDR3 is CRDGRLGTDTQYF. In nucleotides, the CDR3 is TGCAGGGACGGGCGACTGGGCACAGATACGCAGTATTTT.

This rearrangement joins TRBV2 to TRBJ2-2; D is possibly TRBD1 (5 bases). There are 12 residues in the CDR3. Trimming removed 8 bases at V and 1 base at J, with 5 bases between. Germline V gives CDR1 SNHLY, CDR2 FYNNEI. DNA of the CDR3: TGTGCCAGCGACAGGAACACCGGGGAGCTGTTTTTT. Amino acids: CASDRNTGELFF.

Note on this clonotype: A read error is possible here, since a much larger clone lies one base away. V usage is TRBV6-6 and J usage is TRBJ1-5; TRBD1 aligns across 7 bases. The CDR3 runs to 14 residues. The V segment lost 4 bases and the J segment 5 bases; nucleotides outside the gene matches: 5. Germline CDR1 is MNHNY and CDR2 is SVGAGI (reference sequence). This CDR3 is CASSFTQGHQPQHF. In nucleotides, the CDR3 is TGTGCCAGCAGTTTCACACAGGGGCATCAGCCCCAGCATTTT.

Concerning this clonotype itself: A read error may be the cause here, since a much bigger clone is one base away. The chain couples TRBV9 to TRBJ2-5; perhaps TRBD2 as D (5 bases). In germline, CDR1 is SGDLS, CDR2 YYNGEE. The CDR3 covers 15 residues. CDR3 nucleotide sequence: TGTGCCAGCAGCGAGGAGCCGGGAAACAAAGAGACCCAGGACTTC. Translating it yields CASSEEPGNKETQDF.

This sequence joins TRBV19 and TRBJ2-5; D unresolved. Trimming took 3 bases from V and 1 from J, leaving 12 bases between them. Germline V lookup: CDR1 LNHDA, CDR2 SQIVND (reference sequence). This CDR3 is 15 amino acids long. The CDR3 protein is CASSIDVTVQETQYF. The CDR3 DNA is TGTGCCAGTAGTATCGACGTGACGGTCCAAGAGACCCAGTACTTC.